Described below is a single T cell receptor (beta chain) sequence and its context. The target antigen is unknown. This entry belongs to a study of OX40 agonist ivuxolimab in advanced cancers. Background on the study: Six ivuxolimab dose levels, 0.01 to 10 mg/kg, were given intravenously every 2 weeks. Whole-study findings and limits: Among the least clonally expanded were partial responders at 0.1-3.0 mg/kg.

Measured with immunoSEQ multiplex PCR; TCRdb has only the in-frame clones, and not every one. The profile shows about 66,000 clones, about nine tenths of them singletons. Germline trimming cut 3 bases from V and 6 bases from J; bases unmatched to any gene: 8. This CDR3 spans 15 amino acids. In germline, CDR1 is MNHEY, CDR2 SMNVEV (reference sequence). This receptor was identified in an adult with an advanced solid tumor such as melanoma, head and neck, liver or kidney cancer. Source: CD4+ or CD8+ T cells sorted from blood, taken in a trial of the OX40 agonist ivuxolimab. The chain joins TRBV27 to TRBJ1-5, with 7 bases lining up with TRBD1. CDR3 sequence reads: CASSLRQGRVQPQHF. The CDR3 region has the DNA TGTGCCAGCAGTTTGAGACAGGGTCGGGTTCAGCCCCAGCATTTT.